This T cell receptor beta chain was recovered during a study of blood T cells in healthy people across ages. Together with a sample-barcoded 5' primer, a J-beta primer mix was included in a second PCR lasting about 7 to 12 cycles. One entry per CDR3 protein, called by TCRdb with MiXCR from the 5' RACE reads. This table has around 1,700,000 distinct CDR3 sequences, 28% appearing once. This CDR3 is 15 amino acids long. Germline V gives CDR1 DFQATT, CDR2 SNEGSKA (reference sequence). V lost 0 bases, J lost 4 bases, and 8 bases stayed unmatched. To note about this clonotype: The antigen remains undetermined.

Study outcomes and limitations: As age increased, TCR beta diversity per million T cells fell in a roughly linear fashion.

The rearrangement uses TRBV20-1 and TRBJ1-1; 7 bases map to TRBD1. This TCR was recovered from a woman aged 30 to 39 in good health. Sequencing was done on a sample of blood. The CDR3 DNA is TGCAGTGCTAGAGATCTTTCCAGGGGGGGCACTGAAGCTTTCTTT. Protein: CSARDLSRGGTEAFF.